Listed below are T cell receptor beta chains from one sample, sequenced in a study of T cells in localized non-small cell lung cancer. This table comes from immunoSEQ multiplex PCR, and its TCRdb copy is limited to in-frame clones, with some not included. The data contain about 33,000 clones, over 75% of them singletons. The source was peripheral blood, collected before any cancer treatment. These receptors were collected from a male donor aged 60 or over with stage III lung adenocarcinoma. Each CDR3 is given with its conserved first and last residue. Each record gives: J gene, D gene, V gene, clone size, CDR3 DNA, CDR3 protein. D genes are given only for firm matches. Rows may omit the clone size; those that give it use once, few, many or a size class.

J gene: TRBJ1-4
D gene: NA
V gene: TRBV7-8
clone size: few
CDR3 DNA: TGTGCCAGCAGCATACCGCTAACAGGGAATGCGGTAGGAACAACTAATGAAAAACTGTTTTTT
CDR3 protein: CASSIPLTGNAVGTTNEKLFF

J gene: TRBJ2-2
D gene: NA
V gene: TRBV6-6
clone size: once
CDR3 DNA: TGTGCCAGCAGTCCAGGACGGGACACCGGGGAGCTGTTTTTT
CDR3 protein: CASSPGRDTGELFF

J gene: TRBJ2-6
D gene: NA
V gene: TRBV7-8
clone size: few
CDR3 DNA: TGTGCCAGCAGCCCCCCCCTGAGATTCTCTGGGGCCAACGTCCTGACTTTC
CDR3 protein: CASSPPLRFSGANVLTF

J gene: TRBJ1-3
D gene: NA
V gene: TRBV6-5
clone size: once
CDR3 DNA: TGTGCCAGCAGTGGATGGTCTGGAAACACCATATATTTT
CDR3 protein: CASSGWSGNTIYF

J gene: TRBJ2-1
D gene: TRBD2
V gene: TRBV27
clone size: NA
CDR3 DNA: TGTGCCAGCAGTTTATGGTCCTTAGCGGGGGGCCATGAGCAGTTCTTC
CDR3 protein: CASSLWSLAGGHEQFF

J gene: TRBJ2-6
D gene: NA
V gene: TRBV5-1
clone size: NA
CDR3 DNA: TGCGCCAGCAGCTTGGGGTCGTATGGGGCCAACGTCCTGACTTTC
CDR3 protein: CASSLGSYGANVLTF

J gene: TRBJ1-1
D gene: NA
V gene: TRBV14
clone size: NA
CDR3 DNA: TGTGCCAGCAGCCTGTCACTGGGTACTGAAGCTTTCTTT
CDR3 protein: CASSLSLGTEAFF

J gene: TRBJ2-7
D gene: NA
V gene: TRBV27
clone size: NA
CDR3 DNA: TGTGCCAGCAGTTGGGGTGAGGGGGGCGAGCAGTACTTC
CDR3 protein: CASSWGEGGEQYF

J gene: TRBJ2-7
D gene: NA
V gene: TRBV18
clone size: NA
CDR3 DNA: TGTGCCAGCTCACCAGATTTAAGTCTACCGGAGCAGTACTTC
CDR3 protein: CASSPDLSLPEQYF

J gene: TRBJ2-7
D gene: TRBD2
V gene: TRBV27
clone size: NA
CDR3 DNA: TGTGCCAGCAGTTTAGATGGGACTAGCGACTACGAGCAGTACTTC
CDR3 protein: CASSLDGTSDYEQYF

J gene: TRBJ2-3
D gene: TRBD2
V gene: TRBV29-1
clone size: NA
CDR3 DNA: TGCAGCGGCGTGACTAGCCTGAGCACAGATACGCAGTATTTT
CDR3 protein: CSGVTSLSTDTQYF

J gene: TRBJ1-3
D gene: NA
V gene: TRBV19
clone size: NA
CDR3 DNA: TGTGCCAGTAGTATAAGGTCAGGGCCGACCTCTGGAAACACCATATATTTT
CDR3 protein: CASSIRSGPTSGNTIYF

J gene: TRBJ2-3
D gene: NA
V gene: TRBV9
clone size: NA
CDR3 DNA: TGTGCCAGCAGCCCCTGGGGAGGGGGCGCGGGAGATACGCAGTATTTT
CDR3 protein: CASSPWGGGAGDTQYF

J gene: TRBJ1-1
D gene: NA
V gene: TRBV7-9
clone size: NA
CDR3 DNA: TGTGCCAGCAGCTTGGGATGGGATGAAGCTTTCTTT
CDR3 protein: CASSLGWDEAFF

J gene: TRBJ2-1
D gene: TRBD2
V gene: TRBV4-2
clone size: NA
CDR3 DNA: TGTGCCAGCAGCCAAAAATCCCAGCGGGGTGGCCGAGGGAATGAGCAGTTCTTC
CDR3 protein: CASSQKSQRGGRGNEQFF

J gene: TRBJ1-1
D gene: NA
V gene: TRBV15
clone size: NA
CDR3 DNA: TGTGCCACCAGCAGAGATAGGGAGGGTGAAGCTTTCTTT
CDR3 protein: CATSRDREGEAFF

J gene: TRBJ1-3
D gene: NA
V gene: TRBV23-1
clone size: few
CDR3 DNA: TGCGCCAGCAGTCGTACAGACGTATACTCTGGAAACACCATATATTTT
CDR3 protein: CASSRTDVYSGNTIYF

J gene: TRBJ1-5
D gene: NA
V gene: TRBV13
clone size: few
CDR3 DNA: TGTGCCAGCAGCTTAGGATACAGTCAGCCCCAGCATTTT
CDR3 protein: CASSLGYSQPQHF

J gene: TRBJ2-7
D gene: NA
V gene: TRBV5-4
clone size: NA
CDR3 DNA: TGTGCCAGCAGCAAGGGGGGGACTTACGACGAGCAGTACTTC
CDR3 protein: CASSKGGTYDEQYF

J gene: TRBJ1-4
D gene: NA
V gene: TRBV15
clone size: NA
CDR3 DNA: TGTGCCACCAGCAGAGGAAATTCCCAGGGCGGAGAAAAACTGTTTTTT
CDR3 protein: CATSRGNSQGGEKLFF

J gene: TRBJ2-1
D gene: NA
V gene: TRBV7-9
clone size: once
CDR3 DNA: TGTGCCAGCAGCCACCCCTGGGGGGATGAGCAGTTCTTC
CDR3 protein: CASSHPWGDEQFF

J gene: TRBJ1-5
D gene: NA
V gene: TRBV27
clone size: once
CDR3 DNA: TGTGCCAGCAGCCCCAAGGGTGGCCTCAGGCAGCCCCAGCATTTT
CDR3 protein: CASSPKGGLRQPQHF

J gene: TRBJ1-5
D gene: NA
V gene: TRBV6-6
clone size: NA
CDR3 DNA: TGTGCCAGCAGTTCTCAGGGAGTCGGCAATCAGCCCCAGCATTTT
CDR3 protein: CASSSQGVGNQPQHF

J gene: TRBJ2-1
D gene: TRBD2
V gene: TRBV4-1
clone size: NA
CDR3 DNA: TGCGCCAGCAGCCAAGGACTAGCGGGAAAGAATGAGCAGTTCTTC
CDR3 protein: CASSQGLAGKNEQFF

J gene: TRBJ2-1
D gene: NA
V gene: TRBV10-3
clone size: NA
CDR3 DNA: TGTGCGATCAGGAGGGACTCCTACAATGAGCAGTTCTTC
CDR3 protein: CAIRRDSYNEQFF

J gene: TRBJ1-5
D gene: NA
V gene: TRBV7-8
clone size: NA
CDR3 DNA: TGTGCCAGCAGCCCCTATGGGGGTTTAAGCAATCAGCCCCAGCATTTT
CDR3 protein: CASSPYGGLSNQPQHF

J gene: TRBJ2-7
D gene: NA
V gene: TRBV4-1
clone size: once
CDR3 DNA: TGCGCCAGCAGCCAAGATACTGTCAGAACGTACGAGCAGTACTTC
CDR3 protein: CASSQDTVRTYEQYF

J gene: TRBJ2-3
D gene: NA
V gene: TRBV19
clone size: medium-sized
CDR3 DNA: TGTGCCAGTAGTACCTTCACAGATACGCAGTATTTT
CDR3 protein: CASSTFTDTQYF

J gene: TRBJ1-5
D gene: NA
V gene: TRBV6-5
clone size: NA
CDR3 DNA: TGTGCCAGCAGTTCAGTTGACGGGGGGAATCAGCCCCAGCATTTT
CDR3 protein: CASSSVDGGNQPQHF

J gene: TRBJ2-3
D gene: NA
V gene: TRBV19
clone size: once
CDR3 DNA: TGTGCCAGTAGTATCCCGGACAGCCTCTTGGGGCCGCAGTATTTT
CDR3 protein: CASSIPDSLLGPQYF

J gene: TRBJ2-1
D gene: TRBD1
V gene: TRBV28
clone size: NA
CDR3 DNA: TGTGCCAGCAGTGCACCCGGGACAGGGGTCGATGAGCAGTTCTTC
CDR3 protein: CASSAPGTGVDEQFF

J gene: TRBJ2-2
D gene: NA
V gene: TRBV7-9
clone size: few
CDR3 DNA: TGTGCCAGCAGCTTACCCCCAATACGATTAAGGACCGGGGAGCTGTTTTTT
CDR3 protein: CASSLPPIRLRTGELFF

J gene: TRBJ2-7
D gene: TRBD1
V gene: TRBV19
clone size: few
CDR3 DNA: TGTGCCAGTAGTGACAGGGCGGAGAGTGAGCAGTACTTC
CDR3 protein: CASSDRAESEQYF

J gene: TRBJ2-2
D gene: TRBD2
V gene: TRBV13
clone size: NA
CDR3 DNA: TGTGCCAGCAGCTTTAGGGGAACAGGGACTAGCGTTACCGGGGAGCTGTTTTTT
CDR3 protein: CASSFRGTGTSVTGELFF

J gene: TRBJ2-1
D gene: NA
V gene: TRBV30
clone size: NA
CDR3 DNA: TGTGCCTGGAGCACGCCGGTTACAGGGTTATATGAGCAGTTCTTC
CDR3 protein: CAWSTPVTGLYEQFF

J gene: TRBJ2-1
D gene: NA
V gene: TRBV7-9
clone size: NA
CDR3 DNA: TGTGCCAGCAGCGGAGGCTACAATGAGCAGTTCTTC
CDR3 protein: CASSGGYNEQFF

J gene: TRBJ2-2
D gene: NA
V gene: TRBV5-1
clone size: NA
CDR3 DNA: TGCGCCAGCAGCTTGGTCAGGGAGACCGGGGAGCTGTTTTTT
CDR3 protein: CASSLVRETGELFF

J gene: TRBJ2-1
D gene: NA
V gene: TRBV13
clone size: once
CDR3 DNA: TGTGCCAGCAGCTCCAAAGGAGGAAGGAGCTCCTACAATGAGCAGTTCTTC
CDR3 protein: CASSSKGGRSSYNEQFF

J gene: TRBJ2-5
D gene: NA
V gene: TRBV5-4
clone size: once
CDR3 DNA: TGTGCCAGCAGTCAGAACCCACCGGGACAAACGACACAAGAGACCCAGTACTTC
CDR3 protein: CASSQNPPGQTTQETQYF

J gene: TRBJ2-7
D gene: NA
V gene: TRBV30
clone size: NA
CDR3 DNA: TGTGCCTGGAATATGAAGGCAGGGGTGGCGTACGAGCAGTACTTC
CDR3 protein: CAWNMKAGVAYEQYF